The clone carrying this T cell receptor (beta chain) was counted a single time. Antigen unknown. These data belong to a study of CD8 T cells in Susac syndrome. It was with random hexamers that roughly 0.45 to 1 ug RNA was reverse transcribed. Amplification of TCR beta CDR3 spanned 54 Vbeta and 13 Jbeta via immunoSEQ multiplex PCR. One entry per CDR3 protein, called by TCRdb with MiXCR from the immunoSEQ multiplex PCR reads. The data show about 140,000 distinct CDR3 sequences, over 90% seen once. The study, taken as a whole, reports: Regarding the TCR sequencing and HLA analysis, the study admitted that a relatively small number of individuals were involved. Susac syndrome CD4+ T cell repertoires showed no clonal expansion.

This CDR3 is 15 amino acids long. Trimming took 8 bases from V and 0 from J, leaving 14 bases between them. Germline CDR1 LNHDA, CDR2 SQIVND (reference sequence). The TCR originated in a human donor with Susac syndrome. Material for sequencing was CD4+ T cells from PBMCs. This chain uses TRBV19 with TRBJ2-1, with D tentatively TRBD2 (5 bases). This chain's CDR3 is CASLPRRSSYNEQFF. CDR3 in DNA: TGTGCCAGTCTCCCTAGGAGGAGCTCCTACAATGAGCAGTTCTTC.